The T cell receptor (beta chain) described here comes from a study of shared clonotypes between healthy human individuals. Sequenced by immunoSEQ multiplex PCR; TCRdb stores in-frame clones only, minus some. The table has roughly 1.4 million clones, 98% seen once. There are 16 residues in the CDR3. Looked up from germline, CDR1 is SGHTA and CDR2 is FQGTGA. With 4 bases clipped from V and 1 base from J, the junction kept 5 bases outside the gene matches. The chain couples TRBV7-3 to TRBJ2-2, with 8 bases matching TRBD2. The clonotype comes from a man aged 30 to 39 in good health. Sequenced: naive CD4+ T cells sorted from blood. Subset reported: CD45RA+ positively selected. CDR3 sequence: CASSSRTSLNTGELFF. CDR3 DNA sequence: TGTGCCAGCAGCTCGAGGACTAGCTTGAACACCGGGGAGCTGTTTTTT.